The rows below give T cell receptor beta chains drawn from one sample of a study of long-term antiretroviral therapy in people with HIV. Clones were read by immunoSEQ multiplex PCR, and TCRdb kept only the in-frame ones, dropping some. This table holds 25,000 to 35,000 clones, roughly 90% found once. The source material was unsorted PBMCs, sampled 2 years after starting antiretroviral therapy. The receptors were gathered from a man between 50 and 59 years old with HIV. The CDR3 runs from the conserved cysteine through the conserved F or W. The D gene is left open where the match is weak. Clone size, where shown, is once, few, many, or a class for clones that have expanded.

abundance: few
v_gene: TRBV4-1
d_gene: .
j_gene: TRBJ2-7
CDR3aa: CASAKGAGAYEPYF
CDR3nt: TGCGCCAGCGCGAAGGGGGCGGGGGCCTACGAGCCATACTTC

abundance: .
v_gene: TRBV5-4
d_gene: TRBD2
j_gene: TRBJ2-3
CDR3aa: CASSDSKREQGTDTQYF
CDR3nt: TGTGCCAGCAGCGATTCGAAGCGGGAGCAAGGCACAGATACGCAGTATTTT

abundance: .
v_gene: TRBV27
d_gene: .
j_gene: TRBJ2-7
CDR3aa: CASSDRGNEQYF
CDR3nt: TGTGCCAGCTCGGATAGGGGAAACGAGCAGTACTTC

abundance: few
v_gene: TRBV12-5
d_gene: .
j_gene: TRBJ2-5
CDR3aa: CASGLTSPEWTQYF
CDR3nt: TGTGCTAGTGGCTTGACCTCACCGGAATGGACCCAGTACTTC

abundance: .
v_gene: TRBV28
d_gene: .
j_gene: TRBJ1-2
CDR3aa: CASSLMGAYGYTF
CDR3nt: TGTGCCAGCAGCCTCATGGGGGCCTATGGCTACACCTTC

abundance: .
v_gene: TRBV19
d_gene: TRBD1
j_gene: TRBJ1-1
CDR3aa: CASSSQGGTEAFF
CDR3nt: TGTGCCAGTAGTTCTCAGGGGGGTACTGAAGCTTTCTTT

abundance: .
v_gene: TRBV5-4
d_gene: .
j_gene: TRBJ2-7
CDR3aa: CASSLVRGTLSSYEQYF
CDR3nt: TGTGCCAGCAGCTTGGTAAGGGGGACGCTCAGTTCCTACGAGCAGTACTTC

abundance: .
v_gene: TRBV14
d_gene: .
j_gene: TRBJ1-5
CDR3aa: CASSQGHPNQPQHF
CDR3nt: TGTGCCAGCAGCCAGGGTCACCCCAATCAGCCCCAGCATTTT

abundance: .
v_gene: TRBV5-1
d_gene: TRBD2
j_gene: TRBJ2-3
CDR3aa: CASSRPGLAGGRTDTQYF
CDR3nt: TGCGCCAGCAGCCGGCCGGGACTAGCGGGGGGACGTACAGATACGCAGTATTTT

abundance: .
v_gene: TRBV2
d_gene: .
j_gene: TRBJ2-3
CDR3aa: CASSEVPYGPDTQYF
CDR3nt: TGTGCCAGCAGTGAAGTACCCTATGGGCCAGATACGCAGTATTTT

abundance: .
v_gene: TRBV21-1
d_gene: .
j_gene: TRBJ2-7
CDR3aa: CASSTNLPGQGQRRYF
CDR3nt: TGTGCCAGCAGCACCAACCTCCCGGGACAGGGACAACGGCGGTACTTC

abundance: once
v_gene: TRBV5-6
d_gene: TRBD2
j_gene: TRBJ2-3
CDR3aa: CASRRTSGNTDTQYF
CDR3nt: TGTGCCAGCAGGCGGACTAGCGGAAACACAGATACGCAGTATTTT

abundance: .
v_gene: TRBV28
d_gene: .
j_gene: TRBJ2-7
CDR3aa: CASSLVFSTYEQYF
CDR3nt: TGTGCCAGCAGTTTGGTCTTCTCTACCTACGAGCAGTACTTC

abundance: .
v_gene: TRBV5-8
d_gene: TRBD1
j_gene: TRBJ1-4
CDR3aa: CASSSTGGATNEKLFF
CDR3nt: TGTGCCAGCAGCAGCACAGGGGGCGCAACTAATGAAAAACTGTTTTTT

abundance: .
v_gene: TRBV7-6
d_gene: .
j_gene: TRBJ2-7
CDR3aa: CASSKGLGGSYEQYF
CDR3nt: TGTGCCAGCAGTAAGGGGTTAGGGGGCTCCTACGAGCAGTACTTC

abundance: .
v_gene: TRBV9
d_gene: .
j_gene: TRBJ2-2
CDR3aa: CASSVGPDTGELFF
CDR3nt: TGTGCCAGCAGCGTGGGGCCTGACACCGGGGAGCTGTTTTTT

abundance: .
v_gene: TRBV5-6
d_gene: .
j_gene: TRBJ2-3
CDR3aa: CASSWGALDTQYF
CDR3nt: TGTGCCAGCAGCTGGGGGGCCCTAGATACGCAGTATTTT

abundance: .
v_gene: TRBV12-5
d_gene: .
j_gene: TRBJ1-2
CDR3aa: CASGLVPPSGNYGYTF
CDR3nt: TGTGCTAGTGGTTTGGTACCTCCATCAGGGAACTATGGCTACACCTTC

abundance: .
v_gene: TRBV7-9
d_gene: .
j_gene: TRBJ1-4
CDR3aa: CASSFSKYSATNEKLFF
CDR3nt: TGTGCCAGCAGCTTTTCAAAATACAGCGCAACTAATGAAAAACTGTTTTTT

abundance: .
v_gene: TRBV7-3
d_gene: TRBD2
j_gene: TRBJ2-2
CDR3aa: CASSFSSGGARELFF
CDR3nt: TGTGCCAGCAGCTTCTCTAGCGGGGGGGCCCGGGAGCTGTTTTTT